The text below deals with one T cell receptor beta chain. The antigen is undetermined. Amplification used 60 Vbeta primers and 13 Jbeta primers. Assay used: immunoSEQ multiplex PCR; TCRdb lists only in-frame clones, some missing. The sample lists 210,000 or so clones; roughly 83% were seen once. The data belong to a study of cytomegalovirus exposure and HLA in healthy donors. V was clipped by 0 bases and J by 11 bases, with 9 bases between them. This CDR3 has 13 residues. Germline V gene data show CDR1 as SGHDT and CDR2 as YYEEEE. Whole-study results and caveats: Reportedly, a later analysis found an Asian-associated ancestry cluster had fewer N-insertions than the approximately 670-donor mean. Later analysis identified a missense DCLRE1C variant that was linked to TCR beta V- and J-gene trimming. Judged likely to be a sequencing artifact was a cluster of highly shared sequence variants.

Sequenced material: PBMCs. The receptor was isolated from a boy under 10 years old in good health and CMV-seronegative. The chain has TRBV5-6 and TRBJ1-6; no definite D call. The CDR3 nucleotides read TGTGCCAGCAGCTTGGCTTCGGGAACACCCCTCCACTTT. It yields the protein CASSLASGTPLHF.